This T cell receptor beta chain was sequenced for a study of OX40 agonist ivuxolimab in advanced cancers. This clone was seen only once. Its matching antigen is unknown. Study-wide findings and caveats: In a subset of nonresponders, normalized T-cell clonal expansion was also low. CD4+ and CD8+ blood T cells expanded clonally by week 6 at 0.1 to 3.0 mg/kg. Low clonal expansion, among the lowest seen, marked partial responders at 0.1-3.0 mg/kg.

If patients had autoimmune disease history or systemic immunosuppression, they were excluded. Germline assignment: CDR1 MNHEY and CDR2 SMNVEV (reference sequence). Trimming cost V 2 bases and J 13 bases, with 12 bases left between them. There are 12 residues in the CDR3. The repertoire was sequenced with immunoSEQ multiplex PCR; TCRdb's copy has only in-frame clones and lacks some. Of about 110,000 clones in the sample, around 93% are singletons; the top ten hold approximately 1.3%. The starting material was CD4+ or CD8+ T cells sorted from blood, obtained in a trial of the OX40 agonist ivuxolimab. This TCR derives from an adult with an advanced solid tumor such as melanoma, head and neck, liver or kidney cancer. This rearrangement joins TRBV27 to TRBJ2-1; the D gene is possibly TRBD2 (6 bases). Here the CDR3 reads CASSLQAGRQFF. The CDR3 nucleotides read TGTGCCAGCAGTTTACAGGCGGGGCGACAGTTCTTC.